The rows below give T cell receptor beta chains drawn from one sample of a study of blood T cells in healthy people across ages. TCRdb recomputed calls from the 5' RACE reads with MiXCR, one row per CDR3 protein. Counted here are about 800,000 distinct CDR3 sequences, about 62% occurring once; the ten biggest clones make up around 20%. Specimen: blood. Source of these receptors: a man aged 30 to 39 in good health. Each CDR3 is given with its conserved first and last residue. The D gene is left open where the match is weak. The size of a clone is reported for some rows only, either as once, few or many, or as a class for expanded clones.

J: TRBJ2-7
size: .
D: .
V: TRBV10-3
DNA: TGTGCCATCAGCACCGTTCGAGGGGGGAACTACGAGCAGTACTTC
CDR3: CAISTVRGGNYEQYF

J: TRBJ2-6
size: many
D: .
V: TRBV29-1
DNA: TGCAGCGTGCTAAGCCAGTCTGGGGCCAACGTCCTGACTTTC
CDR3: CSVLSQSGANVLTF

J: TRBJ2-2
size: .
D: TRBD1
V: TRBV24-1
DNA: TGTGCCACCGGTGGGACAGGCAGTGGCACCGGGGAGCTGTTTTTT
CDR3: CATGGTGSGTGELFF

J: TRBJ1-2
size: .
D: .
V: TRBV18
DNA: TGTGCCAGCTCACCCTCGGGCGGTTATGGTGGCTACACCTTC
CDR3: CASSPSGGYGGYTF

J: TRBJ2-6
size: .
D: TRBD1
V: TRBV6-4
DNA: TGTGCCAGCAGCCAGACAGGGACTGGGGCCAACGTCCTGACTTTC
CDR3: CASSQTGTGANVLTF

J: TRBJ1-4
size: .
D: .
V: TRBV28
DNA: TGTGCCAGCAGGTCCCCGAGGGACACACGACAGACAACTAATGAAAAACTGTTTTTT
CDR3: CASRSPRDTRQTTNEKLFF

J: TRBJ1-1
size: .
D: .
V: TRBV7-2
DNA: TGTGCCAGCAGCGCGCGGGGGGGCTTGAACACTGAAGCTTTCTTT
CDR3: CASSARGGLNTEAFF

J: TRBJ2-5
size: .
D: .
V: TRBV7-8
DNA: TGTGCCAGCAGCTTACGAAGACAAGGGAACCTAAACCACAATGAGCAGTACTTC
CDR3: CASSLRRQGNLNHNEQYF

J: TRBJ2-1
size: once
D: TRBD2
V: TRBV6-6
DNA: TGTGCCAGCAGCAAGGGACTAGCGGGAGATCGTGAGCAGTTCTTC
CDR3: CASSKGLAGDREQFF

J: TRBJ2-4
size: .
D: .
V: TRBV21-1
DNA: TGTGCCAGCGTTCCTAAGAGGGGGGACGCCAAAAACATTCAGTACTTC
CDR3: CASVPKRGDAKNIQYF

J: TRBJ2-5
size: .
D: .
V: TRBV15
DNA: TGTGCCACCAGCAGAGGCCGGGACAACTACAATGAGCAGTACTTC
CDR3: CATSRGRDNYNEQYF

J: TRBJ2-1
size: .
D: .
V: TRBV12-3/TRBV12-4
DNA: TGTGCCAGCAGTTTAGAACCGCGGTCAGGAGGTTGGTTCTTC
CDR3: CASSLEPRSGGWFF

J: TRBJ1-6
size: .
D: .
V: TRBV6-5
DNA: TGTGCCAGCAGTTACACCCGGAGGCCTCTGAAGTCACCCCTCCACTTT
CDR3: CASSYTRRPLKSPLHF

J: TRBJ2-3
size: .
D: .
V: TRBV29-1
DNA: TGCAGCGTTGTAGGCAGGGGTGGAACAGATACGCAGTATTTT
CDR3: CSVVGRGGTDTQYF

J: TRBJ2-1
size: .
D: TRBD2
V: TRBV20-1
DNA: TGCAGTGCCGGATCGACTAGCGGAGATTTGCCCAATGAGCAGTTCTTC
CDR3: CSAGSTSGDLPNEQFF

J: TRBJ1-2
size: .
D: TRBD1
V: TRBV28
DNA: TGTGCCAGCAGTAACCAACCGGGACAGGGGGCGCTCGGTGGCTACACCTTC
CDR3: CASSNQPGQGALGGYTF

J: TRBJ1-5
size: .
D: .
V: TRBV7-2
DNA: TGTGCCAGCAGCCCCCGTAATAGCAATCAGCCCCAGCATTTT
CDR3: CASSPRNSNQPQHF

J: TRBJ2-1
size: few
D: .
V: TRBV4-3
DNA: TGCGCCAGCAGCCAATTGGGCAGCCCTAAGCAGTTCTTC
CDR3: CASSQLGSPKQFF

J: TRBJ2-7
size: .
D: .
V: TRBV12-3/TRBV12-4
DNA: TGTGCCAGCAGCAGGGTCTCTCTCGACGAGCAGTACTTC
CDR3: CASSRVSLDEQYF

J: TRBJ2-2
size: .
D: TRBD2
V: TRBV7-3
DNA: TGTGCCAGCAGCTTTGCTAGCGGGAGAACCGGGGAGCTGTTTTTT
CDR3: CASSFASGRTGELFF

J: TRBJ2-1
size: .
D: .
V: TRBV14
DNA: TGTGCCAGCAGCACCTTGGAATTAAGCTCCTACAATGAGCAGTTCTTC
CDR3: CASSTLELSSYNEQFF

J: TRBJ2-3
size: .
D: .
V: TRBV28
DNA: TGTGCCAGCACCCCCGGGAAGCTCGGGATGAGCACAGATACGCAGTATTTT
CDR3: CASTPGKLGMSTDTQYF

J: TRBJ2-1
size: .
D: TRBD1
V: TRBV20-1
DNA: TGCAGTGCTAGAGACCCGGACAGGTACAATGAGCAGTTCTTC
CDR3: CSARDPDRYNEQFF

J: TRBJ2-1
size: .
D: TRBD2
V: TRBV15
DNA: TGTGCCACCAGCAGAGATCGGGTAGCGGGAGGCTACAATGAGCAGTTCTTC
CDR3: CATSRDRVAGGYNEQFF

J: TRBJ2-7
size: few
D: TRBD1
V: TRBV5-6
DNA: TGTGCCAGCAGCCTCGGACAGGGGATGTACGAGCAGTACTTC
CDR3: CASSLGQGMYEQYF

J: TRBJ2-5
size: few
D: TRBD1
V: TRBV7-2
DNA: TGTGCCAGCACCCCTGGGACAGGGGGTAGAGAGCAGTACTTC
CDR3: CASTPGTGGREQYF

J: TRBJ2-7
size: few
D: .
V: TRBV6-6
DNA: TGTGCCAGCAGGCAGGACGGGTACGAGCAGTACTTC
CDR3: CASRQDGYEQYF

J: TRBJ1-1
size: .
D: .
V: TRBV7-9
DNA: TGTGCCAGCAGCTTAGGACACGCGAACACTGAAGCTTTCTTT
CDR3: CASSLGHANTEAFF

J: TRBJ2-5
size: few
D: .
V: TRBV7-2
DNA: TGTGCCAGCAGCTTAGTATCGTCCGTCGGACCCCAGGAGACCCAGTACTTC
CDR3: CASSLVSSVGPQETQYF

J: TRBJ2-5
size: .
D: .
V: TRBV28
DNA: TGTGCCAGCAGTTTGGCGGAACGGGGGAGGGAGACCCAGTACTTC
CDR3: CASSLAERGRETQYF

J: TRBJ1-2
size: few
D: .
V: TRBV7-9
DNA: TGTGCCAGCAGCCTCGGGCAGATGCTTAACTATGGCTACACCTTC
CDR3: CASSLGQMLNYGYTF

J: TRBJ2-5
size: .
D: .
V: TRBV29-1
DNA: TGCAGCGTTGAAGTGAGCGAGCGGTACTTC
CDR3: CSVEVSERYF